The 21 T cell receptor beta chains listed next were all sequenced from one sample in a study of T cells after yellow fever vaccination. From the 5' RACE reads, TCRdb called clonotypes with MiXCR, one entry per CDR3 protein. This sample has some 120,000 distinct CDR3 sequences, with roughly 15% found just once. Sample: CD8+ T cells sorted from PBMCs, taken 5 days after the yellow fever booster vaccination. All receptors come from a man between 18 and 29 years old who received the YFV17D yellow fever vaccine.

The V gene is TRBV10-3, the J gene TRBJ2-1, with 7 nucleotides matching TRBD1. The V segment lost 2 bases and the J segment 6 bases; nucleotides outside the gene matches: 1. The length of the CDR3 is 13 residues. Germline V gives CDR1 ENHRY, CDR2 SYGVKD. This CDR3 is CAISEPGGNEQFF. The CDR3 DNA sequence: TGTGCCATCAGTGAGCCAGGGGGCAATGAGCAGTTCTTC.

This clonotype was picked up many times. The chain uses TRBV9 and TRBJ2-3, with 8 nucleotides matching TRBD1. V shed 3 bases, J shed 2 bases, and the junction held 2 bases outside the gene matches. CDR1 is SGDLS and CDR2 is YYNGEE in the germline V gene. The CDR3 is made up of 14 amino acids. The CDR3 DNA reads as TGTGCCAGCAGCGAGGACAGGGACACAGATACGCAGTATTTT. Protein sequence: CASSEDRDTDTQYF. The full variable domain, with the rest looked up from reference TRBV9 and TRBJ2-3, is DSGVTQTPKHLITATGQRVTLRCSPRSGDLSVYWYQQSLDQGLQFLIQYYNGEERAKGNILERFSAQQFPDLHSELNLSSLELGDSALYFCASSEDRDTDTQYFGPGTRLTVL.

The chain couples TRBV5-4 to TRBJ1-2; a weak D match, TRBD1 (5 bases). V gave up 10 bases and J gave up 2 bases, with 18 bases separating them. The germline V gene encodes CDR1 SGHNT and CDR2 YYREEE (reference sequence). The length of the CDR3 is 14 residues. CDR3 nucleotides: TGTGCCGGAGCCGGCGGGGCGGACAACTATGGCTACACCTTC. Translating it yields CAGAGGADNYGYTF.

The chain is built from TRBV5-1 and TRBJ2-3, with 8 bases identical to TRBD2. Germline trimming cut 0 bases from V and 8 bases from J; bases unmatched to any gene: 11. The germline V gene encodes CDR1 SGHRS and CDR2 YFSETQ. The CDR3 has 16 amino acids. CDR3 amino acids: CASSLVSGGPPGTQYF. Here the CDR3 DNA reads TGCGCCAGCAGCTTGGTGAGCGGGGGCCCTCCAGGTACGCAGTATTTT.

This clonotype came up many times. CDR3 sequence reads: CASSPTDLLETQYF. CDR3 nucleotide sequence: TGTGCCAGCAGTCCAACCGATTTATTAGAGACCCAGTACTTC. The chain links TRBV6-5 to TRBJ2-5; no clear D gene. Germline CDR1 is MNHEY and CDR2 is SVGAGI. The V end lost 5 bases, the J end lost 4 bases, and 14 bases lay between the germline ends. This CDR3 comprises 14 residues.

This clonotype has a count of ten or more. Here the CDR3 reads CASSPTLAAGGTDTQYF. In DNA, the CDR3 is TGTGCCAGCAGCCCTACCCTGGCGGCGGGGGGCACAGATACGCAGTATTTT. This chain connects TRBV6-5 to TRBJ2-3; TRBD2 matches at 7 bases. CDR3 length: 17 amino acids. Germline V gene data show CDR1 as MNHEY and CDR2 as SVGAGI. J lost 1 base, V lost 6 bases, and 13 bases had no gene match.

This clonotype was counted only a few times. The CDR3 is CAWSVGSSYEQYF. The CDR3 DNA reads as TGTGCCTGGAGTGTAGGGAGCTCCTACGAGCAGTACTTC. The chain is built from TRBV30 and TRBJ2-7; possible D gene TRBD2, 5 bases. Germline V CDR1 and CDR2: GTSNPN, SVGIG (reference sequence). The CDR3 is 13 amino acids. Trimming stripped 0 bases from V and 0 bases from J, with 6 bases between.

V and J are TRBV7-6 and TRBJ2-5, with no clear D. The CDR3 is 13 amino acids. V lost 5 bases and J lost 5, with 12 bases in between. Germline CDR1 is SGHVS and CDR2 is FNYEAQ. CDR3 DNA sequence: TGTGCCAGCAGCCCCCAACTGGGGGAGACCCAGTACTTC. This sequence encodes CASSPQLGETQYF.

This chain connects TRBV12-3 or TRBV12-4 to TRBJ2-2; D ambiguous. Trimming took off 6 bases at V and 3 bases at J, with 11 bases between the two ends. The CDR3 has 14 amino acids. CDR3 loop: CASSHYRDTGELFF. CDR3 DNA: TGTGCCAGCAGCCACTACAGAGACACCGGGGAGCTGTTTTTT.

This clonotype was detected a few times. The gene calls are TRBV11-2 and TRBJ2-1; 9 bases align to TRBD2. The V and J ends lost 1 base and 5 bases, in that order; junction bases with no gene match: 3. The CDR3 is 15 residues long. Looked up from germline, CDR1 is SGHAT and CDR2 is FQNNGV. DNA for the CDR3: TGTGCCAGCAGCTTAGTAGAGCGGGGGGACAATGAGCAGTTCTTC. Translation gives CASSLVERGDNEQFF. Based on the CDR3 plus reference TRBV11-2 and TRBJ2-1, the full variable domain is EAGVAQSPRYKIIEKRQSVAFWCNPISGHATLYWYQQILGQGPKLLIQFQNNGVVDDSQLPKDRFSAERLKGVDSTLKIQPAKLEDSAVYLCASSLVERGDNEQFFGPGTRLTVL.

There are a few counts of this clonotype. V is TRBV5-1 and J is TRBJ1-1; 8 positions match TRBD1. The junction had 8 bases not matched to a gene; V was cut back by 0 bases and J by 1 base. Germline lookup yields CDR1 SGHRS and CDR2 YFSETQ. The CDR3 covers 17 residues. DNA of the CDR3: TGCGCCAGCAGCTTGGTTGGACAGGGAGTGGGGAACACTGAAGCTTTCTTT. Residues: CASSLVGQGVGNTEAFF.

The chain recombines TRBV12-3 or TRBV12-4 with TRBJ2-2, with 10 bases identical to TRBD1. Trimming removed 11 bases from V and 7 bases from J; junction bases left unmatched: 13. The CDR3 covers 15 residues. The CDR3 spells CACTNWTGGGGELFF. Written as DNA, the CDR3 is TGTGCCTGCACCAATTGGACAGGGGGAGGCGGGGAGCTGTTTTTT.

This sequence joins TRBV7-8 and TRBJ1-6; D not certain. The CDR3 has 15 residues. Trimming cost V 3 bases and J 0 bases, with 6 bases left between them. Germline assignment: CDR1 SGHVS and CDR2 FQNEAQ. CDR3 nucleotide sequence: TGTGCCAGCAGCTTGGAGGTCTCCTATAATTCACCCCTCCACTTT. It yields the protein CASSLEVSYNSPLHF.

In its sample, this clonotype was seen a few times. The V call is TRBV5-1, the J call TRBJ2-7, with TRBD2 as a possible D gene (6 bases). Germline CDR1 SGHRS, CDR2 YFSETQ. The CDR3 has 14 amino acids. Deletions cut 4 bases from V and 6 bases from J, with 17 bases between. CDR3 in amino acids: CASSPGERFGEQYV. The CDR3 DNA reads as TGCGCCAGCAGCCCGGGGGAGAGATTTGGCGAGCAGTACGTC.

This clonotype showed up many times. The CDR3 DNA follows: TGTGCCAGCAGCCAAGGGACTAGCGGGGCTTACGAGCAGTACTTC. This gives the protein CASSQGTSGAYEQYF. The V gene is TRBV3-1, the J gene TRBJ2-7; TRBD2 agrees at 12 bases. CDR3 length equals 15 residues. Germline values: CDR1 LGHDT, CDR2 YNNKEL (reference sequence). J gave up 4 bases and V 1 base, and 2 bases lay outside the gene matches.

This rearrangement joins TRBV12-3 or TRBV12-4 to TRBJ2-5; D not resolved. V lost 7 bases, J lost 4 bases, and 13 bases lay in between. The CDR3 length is 13 residues. The CDR3 bases are TGTGCCAGCACGGTCGTCGACCGAGAGACCCAGTACTTC. This codes for CASTVVDRETQYF.

The V call is TRBV7-2, the J call TRBJ2-2; D unresolved. Germline assignment: CDR1 SGHTA and CDR2 FQGNSA. The ends were cut back, 1 base at V and 6 bases at J, with 9 bases in the middle. This CDR3 comprises 14 residues. In DNA, the CDR3 is TGTGCCAGCAGCTTAGTTACGGCGTCCGGGGAGCTGTTTTTT. Protein: CASSLVTASGELFF.

The chain employs TRBV27 and TRBJ2-5; D might be TRBD1 (7 bases). Trimming removed 5 bases at V and 5 bases at J, with 12 bases between. CDR3 length: 13 amino acids. The germline gives CDR1 MNHEY, CDR2 SMNVEV (reference sequence). The CDR3 loop reads CASSPGGRETQYF. The CDR3 DNA reads TGTGCCAGCAGTCCAGGGGGGAGGGAGACCCAGTACTTC.

This chain uses TRBV7-6 with TRBJ2-1, with 8 bases fitting TRBD2. Germline loops: CDR1 SGHVS, CDR2 FNYEAQ. V was clipped by 5 bases and J by 2 bases; unmatched bases: 5. CDR3 length equals 15 residues. The CDR3 here is CASSLSGNPYNEQFF. The CDR3 DNA reads TGTGCCAGCAGCCTTAGCGGGAATCCCTACAATGAGCAGTTCTTC. Complete variable domain (other parts from reference TRBV7-6 and TRBJ2-1): GAGVSQSPRYKVTKRGQDVALRCDPISGHVSLYWYRQALGQGPEFLTYFNYEAQQDKSGLPNDRFSAERPEGSISTLTIQRTEQRDSAMYRCASSLSGNPYNEQFFGPGTRLTVL.

J is TRBJ2-3 and V is TRBV7-8, with D tentatively TRBD1 (6 bases). The germline CDR1 and CDR2 sequences are SGHVS and FQNEAQ. The CDR3 contains 17 residues. Trimming took 6 bases from V and 4 from J, leaving 23 bases between them. CDR3 coding DNA: TGTGCCAGCAGTTACCTTAGGGGGACCACTCGTCCAGATACGCAGTATTTT. It yields the protein CASSYLRGTTRPDTQYF.

The chain uses TRBV7-9 and TRBJ2-1; D gene ambiguous. CDR3 size: 13 residues. V lost 6 bases and J 1 base, leaving 7 bases between the germline ends. Germline CDR1 reads SEHNR; CDR2 reads FQNEAQ (reference sequence). The DNA for the CDR3 is TGTGCCAGCAGTTCGGAGTCCTACAATGAGCAGTTCTTC. It specifies CASSSESYNEQFF.